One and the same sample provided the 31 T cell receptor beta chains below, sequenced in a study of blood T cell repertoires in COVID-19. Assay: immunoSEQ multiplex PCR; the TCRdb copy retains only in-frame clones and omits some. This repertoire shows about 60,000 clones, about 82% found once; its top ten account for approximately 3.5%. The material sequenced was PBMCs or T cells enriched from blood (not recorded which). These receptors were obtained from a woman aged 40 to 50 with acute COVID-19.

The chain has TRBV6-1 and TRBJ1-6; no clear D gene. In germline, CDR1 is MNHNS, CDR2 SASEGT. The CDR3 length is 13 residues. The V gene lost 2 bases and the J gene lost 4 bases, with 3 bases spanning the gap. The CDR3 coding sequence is TGTGCCAGCAGTGAAACATATAATTCACCCCTCCACTTT. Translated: CASSETYNSPLHF.

CDR3 region: CASSPPVELVGNTIYF. For the CDR3, the DNA is TGTGCCAGCTCACCCCCGGTAGAGCTCGTCGGAAACACCATATATTTT. The chain recombines TRBV18 with TRBJ1-3; D gene uncertain. The germline V gene has CDR1 KGHSH and CDR2 LQKENI. The germline V and J ends were trimmed by 3 bases and 4 bases, with 16 bases remaining between them. The CDR3 extends over 16 amino acids.

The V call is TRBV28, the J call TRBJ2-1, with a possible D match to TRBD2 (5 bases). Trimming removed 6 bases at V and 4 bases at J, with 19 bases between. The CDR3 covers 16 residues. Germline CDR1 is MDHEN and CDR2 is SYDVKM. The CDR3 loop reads CASSPPWSGSYNEQFF. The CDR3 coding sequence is TGTGCCAGCAGCCCCCCTTGGAGCGGTTCTTACAATGAGCAGTTCTTC.

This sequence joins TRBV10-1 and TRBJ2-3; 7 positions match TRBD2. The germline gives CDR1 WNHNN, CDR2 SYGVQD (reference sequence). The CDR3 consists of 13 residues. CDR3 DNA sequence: TGCGCGACAACGGCGGGAGACACAGATACGCAGTATTTT. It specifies CATTAGDTDTQYF.

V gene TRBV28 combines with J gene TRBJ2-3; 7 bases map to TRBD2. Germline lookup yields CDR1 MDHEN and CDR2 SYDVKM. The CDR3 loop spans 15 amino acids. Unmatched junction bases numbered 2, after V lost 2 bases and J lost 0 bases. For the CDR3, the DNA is TGTGCCAGCAGTTTAACTAGCGATAGCACAGATACGCAGTATTTT. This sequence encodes CASSLTSDSTDTQYF.

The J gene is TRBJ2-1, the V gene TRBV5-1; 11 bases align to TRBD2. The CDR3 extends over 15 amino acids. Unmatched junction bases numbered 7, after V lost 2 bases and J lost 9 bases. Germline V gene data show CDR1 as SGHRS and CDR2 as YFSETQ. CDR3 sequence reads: CASSLPPSGGSEQFF. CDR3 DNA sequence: TGCGCCAGCAGCTTACCGCCTAGCGGGGGGAGTGAGCAGTTCTTC.

DNA of the CDR3: TGTGCCAGCAGCCCTTCGTATTGCTATAATTCACCCCTCCACTTT. Translation gives CASSPSYCYNSPLHF. The J gene is TRBJ1-6, the V gene TRBV5-5; D uncertain. The CDR3 consists of 15 residues. V dropped 4 bases and J dropped 3 bases, with 11 bases sitting between them. Germline CDR1 reads SGHKS; CDR2 reads YYEKEE (reference sequence).

The CDR3 DNA reads TGTGCCAGCAGCTTAAGGGAGGAGACCCAGTACTTC. Translating it yields CASSLREETQYF. V and J are TRBV7-9 and TRBJ2-5; possibly TRBD2 for D (5 bases). The CDR3 contains 12 residues. From germline, CDR1 is SEHNR and CDR2 FQNEAQ (reference sequence). The germline V and J ends were trimmed by 2 bases and 5 bases, with 6 bases remaining between them.

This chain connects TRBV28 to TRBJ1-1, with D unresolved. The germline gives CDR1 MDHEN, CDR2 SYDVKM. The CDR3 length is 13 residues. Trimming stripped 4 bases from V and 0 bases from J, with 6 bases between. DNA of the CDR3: TGTGCCAGCAGTTCCACTGTGAACACTGAAGCTTTCTTT. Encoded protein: CASSSTVNTEAFF.

In DNA, the CDR3 is TGTGCCAGTAGTATTAGGACAGGGGACAATCAGCCCCAGCATTTT. It specifies CASSIRTGDNQPQHF. This sequence joins TRBV19 and TRBJ1-5; 9 nucleotides line up with TRBD1. Germline V gene data show CDR1 as LNHDA and CDR2 as SQIVND (reference sequence). V was clipped by 3 bases and J by 3 bases; unmatched bases: 3. This CDR3 is built from 15 residues.

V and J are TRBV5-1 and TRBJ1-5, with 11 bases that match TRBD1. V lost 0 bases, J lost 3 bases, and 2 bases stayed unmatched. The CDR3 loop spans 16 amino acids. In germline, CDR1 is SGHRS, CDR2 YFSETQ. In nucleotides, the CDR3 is TGCGCCAGCAGCTTGGGGACAGGGGGCGACAATCAGCCCCAGCATTTT. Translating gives CASSLGTGGDNQPQHF.

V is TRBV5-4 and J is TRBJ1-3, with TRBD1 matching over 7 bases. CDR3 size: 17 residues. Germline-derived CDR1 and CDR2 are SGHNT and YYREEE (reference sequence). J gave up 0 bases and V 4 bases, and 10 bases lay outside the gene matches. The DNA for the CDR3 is TGTGCCAGCAGCGAAACCGGGACAGCCAGCTCTGGAAACACCATATATTTT. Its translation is CASSETGTASSGNTIYF.

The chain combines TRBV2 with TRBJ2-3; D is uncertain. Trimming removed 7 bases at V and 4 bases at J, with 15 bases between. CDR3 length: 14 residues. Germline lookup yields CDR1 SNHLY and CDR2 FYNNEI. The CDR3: CASNRLVMADTQYF. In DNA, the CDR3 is TGTGCCAGCAACCGTCTAGTTATGGCAGATACGCAGTATTTT.

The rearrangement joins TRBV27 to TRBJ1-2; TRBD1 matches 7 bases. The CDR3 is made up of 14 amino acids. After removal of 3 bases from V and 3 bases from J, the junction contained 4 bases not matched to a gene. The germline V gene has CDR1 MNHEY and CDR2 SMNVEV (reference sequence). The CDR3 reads CASSLTGPDYGYTF. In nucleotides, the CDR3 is TGTGCCAGCAGTTTGACAGGGCCGGACTATGGCTACACCTTC.

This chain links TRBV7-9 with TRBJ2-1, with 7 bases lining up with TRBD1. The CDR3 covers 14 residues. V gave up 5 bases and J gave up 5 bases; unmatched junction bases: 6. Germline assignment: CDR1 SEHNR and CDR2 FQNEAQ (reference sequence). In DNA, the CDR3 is TGTGCCAGCAGCCTAACAACAGGGGACAATGAGCAGTTCTTC. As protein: CASSLTTGDNEQFF.

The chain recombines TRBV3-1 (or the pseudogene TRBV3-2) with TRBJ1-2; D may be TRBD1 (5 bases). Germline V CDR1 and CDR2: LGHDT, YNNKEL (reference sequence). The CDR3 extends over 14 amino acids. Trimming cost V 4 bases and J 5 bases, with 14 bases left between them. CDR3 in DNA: TGTGCCAGCAGCCCAAGTGGGGGGAATTATGGCTACACCTTC. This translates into CASSPSGGNYGYTF.

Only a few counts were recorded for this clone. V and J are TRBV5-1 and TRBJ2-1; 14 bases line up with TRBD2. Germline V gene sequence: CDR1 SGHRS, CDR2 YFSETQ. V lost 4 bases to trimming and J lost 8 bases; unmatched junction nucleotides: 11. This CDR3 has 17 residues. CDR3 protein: CASSGPGLAGVYDEQFF. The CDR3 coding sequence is TGCGCCAGCAGCGGACCGGGACTAGCGGGAGTTTACGATGAGCAGTTCTTC.

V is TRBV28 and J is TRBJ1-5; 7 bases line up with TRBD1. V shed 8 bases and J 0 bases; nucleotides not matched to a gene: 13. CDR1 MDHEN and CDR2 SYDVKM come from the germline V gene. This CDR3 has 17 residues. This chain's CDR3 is CASLEQGKGNSNQPQHF. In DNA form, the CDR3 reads TGTGCCAGCTTGGAACAGGGGAAGGGTAATAGCAATCAGCCCCAGCATTTT.

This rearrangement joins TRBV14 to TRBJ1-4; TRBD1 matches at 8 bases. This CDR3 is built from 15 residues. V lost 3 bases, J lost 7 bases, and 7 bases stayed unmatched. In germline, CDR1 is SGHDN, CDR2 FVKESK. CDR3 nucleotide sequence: TGTGCCAGCAGCCAGACAGGGGACGTGGTTGAAAAACTGTTTTTT. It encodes CASSQTGDVVEKLFF.

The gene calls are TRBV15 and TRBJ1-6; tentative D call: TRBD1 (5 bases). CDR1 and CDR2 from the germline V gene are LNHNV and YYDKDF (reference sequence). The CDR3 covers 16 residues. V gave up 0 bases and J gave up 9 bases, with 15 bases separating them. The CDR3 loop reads CATSRDGGLTGSPLHF. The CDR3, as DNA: TGTGCCACCAGCAGAGACGGCGGCCTAACAGGTTCACCCCTCCACTTT.

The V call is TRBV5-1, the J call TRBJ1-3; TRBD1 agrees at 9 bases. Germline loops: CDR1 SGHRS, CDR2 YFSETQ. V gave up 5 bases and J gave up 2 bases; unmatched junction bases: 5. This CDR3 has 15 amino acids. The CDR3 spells CASSWDRVAGNTIYF. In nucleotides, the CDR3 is TGCGCCAGCAGTTGGGACAGGGTCGCTGGAAACACCATATATTTT. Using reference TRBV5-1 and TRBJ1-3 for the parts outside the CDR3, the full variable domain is KAGVTQTPRYLIKTRGQQVTLSCSPISGHRSVSWYQQTPGQGLQFLFEYFSETQRNKGNFPGRFSGRQFSNSRSEMNVSTLELGDSALYLCASSWDRVAGNTIYFGEGSWLTVV.

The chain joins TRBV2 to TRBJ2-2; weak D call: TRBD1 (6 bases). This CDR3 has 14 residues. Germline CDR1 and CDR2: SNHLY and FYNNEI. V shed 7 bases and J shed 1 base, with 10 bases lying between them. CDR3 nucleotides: TGTGCCAGCAAAACGGGACAGAACACCGGGGAGCTGTTTTTT. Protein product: CASKTGQNTGELFF.

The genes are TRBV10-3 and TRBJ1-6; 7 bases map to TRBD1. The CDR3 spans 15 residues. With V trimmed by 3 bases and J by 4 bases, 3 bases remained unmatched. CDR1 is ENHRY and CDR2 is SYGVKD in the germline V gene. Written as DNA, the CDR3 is TGTGCCATCAGTGATAGGACAGGTTATAATTCACCCCTCCACTTT. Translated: CAISDRTGYNSPLHF.

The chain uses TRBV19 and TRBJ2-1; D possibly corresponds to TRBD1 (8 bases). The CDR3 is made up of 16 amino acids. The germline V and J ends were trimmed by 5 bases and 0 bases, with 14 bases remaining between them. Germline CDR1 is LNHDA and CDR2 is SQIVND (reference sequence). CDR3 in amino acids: CASSLQGGSSYNEQFF. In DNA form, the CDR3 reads TGTGCCAGTAGTCTACAGGGGGGGAGCTCCTACAATGAGCAGTTCTTC.

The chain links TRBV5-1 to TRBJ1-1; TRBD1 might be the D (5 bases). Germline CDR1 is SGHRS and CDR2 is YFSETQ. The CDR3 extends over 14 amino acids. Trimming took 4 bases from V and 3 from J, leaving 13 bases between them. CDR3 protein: CASSVRGSDTEAFF. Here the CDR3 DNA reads TGCGCCAGCAGCGTTCGGGGGTCGGACACTGAAGCTTTCTTT.

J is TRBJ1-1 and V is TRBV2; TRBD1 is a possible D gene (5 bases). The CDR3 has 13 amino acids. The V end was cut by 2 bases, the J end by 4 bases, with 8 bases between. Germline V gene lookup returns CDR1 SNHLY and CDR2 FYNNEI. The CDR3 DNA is TGTGCCAGCAGTGAAAGCAGGGCCACTGAAGCTTTCTTT. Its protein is CASSESRATEAFF.

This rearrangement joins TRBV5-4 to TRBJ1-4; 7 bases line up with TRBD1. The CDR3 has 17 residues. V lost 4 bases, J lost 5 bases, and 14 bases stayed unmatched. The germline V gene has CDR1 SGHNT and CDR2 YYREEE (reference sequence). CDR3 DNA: TGTGCCAGCAGCATTGCGGGGTCAGGACAGGTGAATGAAAAACTGTTTTTT. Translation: CASSIAGSGQVNEKLFF.

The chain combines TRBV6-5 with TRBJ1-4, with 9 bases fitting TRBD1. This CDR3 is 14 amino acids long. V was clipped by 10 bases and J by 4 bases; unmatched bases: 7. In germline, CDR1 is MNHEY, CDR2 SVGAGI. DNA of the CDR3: TGTGCCATCGAACAGGGGGCGGGTAATGAAAAACTGTTTTTT. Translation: CAIEQGAGNEKLFF.

This CDR3 is CASSPSGGRSGNTIYF. The CDR3, as DNA: TGTGCCAGCAGCCCGTCCGGTGGCAGGTCTGGAAACACCATATATTTT. The chain recombines TRBV7-3 with TRBJ1-3, with D unresolved. Trimming removed 5 bases from V and 1 base from J, with 15 bases in between. The CDR3 sequence is 16 residues long. Germline CDR1 and CDR2: SGHTA and FQGTGA.

DNA for the CDR3: TGCAGCGCCTCCTCAGGTTTAAATCAGCCCCAGCATTTT. Residues: CSASSGLNQPQHF. V gene TRBV29-1 combines with J gene TRBJ1-5, with D unclear. V was shortened by 7 bases and J by 4 bases, with 14 bases between the two germline ends. Germline CDR1 reads SQVTM; CDR2 reads ANQGSEA. The CDR3 length is 13 residues.

The CDR3 here is CASRDRRTGGSGTF. The CDR3 nucleotides read TGTGCCAGCAGGGACCGCCGGACAGGGGGCTCCGGCACCTTC. This chain links TRBV27 with TRBJ1-2, with TRBD1 matching over 11 bases. This CDR3 spans 14 amino acids. After removal of 6 bases from V and 13 bases from J, the junction contained 13 bases not matched to a gene. Germline CDR1 is MNHEY and CDR2 is SMNVEV (reference sequence).